This T cell receptor beta chain was found in a study of shared clonotypes between healthy human individuals. Study background: Donor ages ranged 18 to 49 years: a couple of women, a few men.

The sequencing of unsorted PBMC DNA took place on ten immunoSEQ deep assay plates. Here immunoSEQ multiplex PCR was the method, and the copy in TCRdb shows in-frame clones only, minus some. The sample has fewer than 600,000 clones, approximately 79% seen once. This CDR3 has 14 residues. Per the germline V gene, CDR1 is SGHRS and CDR2 is YFSETQ. V was trimmed by 4 bases and J by 2 bases, leaving 13 bases between them. The sequence came from a woman between 40 and 50 years old in good health. Some clones in this sample may be carry-over from other donors' samples. Material for sequencing was PBMCs. The chain links TRBV5-1 to TRBJ2-7; weak D call: TRBD2 (6 bases). CDR3 sequence (DNA): TGCGCCAGCAGCAGTAGCGGAGGGGCCTACGAGCAGTACTTC. Residues: CASSSSGGAYEQYF.